The sequence of this T cell receptor (beta chain) was determined in a study of cytomegalovirus exposure and HLA in healthy donors. CDR3 size: 16 residues. Germline V lookup: CDR1 SGHRS, CDR2 YFSETQ. Trimming at V came to 6 bases and at J to 9 bases, leaving 11 bases not matched to a gene. It was with 60 Vbeta and 13 Jbeta primers that the PCR ran. Profiling relied on immunoSEQ multiplex PCR, and the TCRdb table lists in-frame clones only, not all of them. Here the sample spans over 100,000 clones, roughly 70% being singletons. The source of this sequence is a man in his forties in good health and CMV-seropositive. The chain combines TRBV5-1 with TRBJ2-1; 14 nucleotides match TRBD2. Sequenced sample: PBMCs. The DNA for the CDR3 is TGCGCCAGCAAAAGGGTAGGGACTAGCGGGAGAAGTGAGCAGTTCTTC. It specifies CASKRVGTSGRSEQFF.